The next 4 T cell receptor beta chains were all read from a single sample in a study of blood T cells in healthy people across ages. Primers used in a second PCR of about 6 to 12 cycles were a sample-barcoded 5' primer and a J-beta primer mix. TCRdb re-analysed the 5' RACE reads in MiXCR, keeping a single row per CDR3 protein. This sample has about 1.4 million distinct CDR3 sequences, with approximately 63% found just once. The sample consisted of blood. These receptor sequences come from a man younger than 30 in good health.

This sequence joins TRBV4-3 and TRBJ1-2; 8 bases are a match to TRBD1. Germline trimming cut 3 bases from V and 8 bases from J; bases unmatched to any gene: 8. Germline loops: CDR1 LGHNA, CDR2 YSLEER. The CDR3 spans 14 residues. The CDR3 sequence is CASSQTGTGAGYTF. The CDR3 bases are TGCGCCAGCAGCCAGACCGGGACAGGCGCGGGCTACACCTTC.

The chain is built from TRBV24-1 and TRBJ2-5; no firm D call. Germline-derived CDR1 and CDR2 are KGHDR and SFDVKD. V lost 9 bases, J lost 2 bases, and 15 bases lay in between. This CDR3 region has 14 residues. CDR3 sequence: CATLADPPQETQYF. The CDR3 region has the DNA TGTGCCACCTTGGCAGATCCTCCTCAAGAGACCCAGTACTTC.

This sequence joins TRBV4-1 and TRBJ2-1; 11 bases map to TRBD1. The V and J ends lost 0 bases and 7 bases, in that order; junction bases with no gene match: 8. CDR1 and CDR2 from the germline V gene are MGHRA and YSYEKL. The CDR3 covers 17 residues. The CDR3, as DNA: TGCGCCAGCAGCCAAGATACCGGGACAGGGGGAATGAATGAGCAGTTCTTC. The encoded protein is CASSQDTGTGGMNEQFF.

This clonotype was detected a few times. DNA of the CDR3: TGCAGCGTGGGCTTAGACGAGCAGTACTTC. Its protein product is CSVGLDEQYF. The gene calls are TRBV29-1 and TRBJ2-4; D not resolved. The DNA matches TRBJ2-7 better at its end, which makes the J call doubtful. Germline CDR1 is SQVTM and CDR2 is ANQGSEA. This CDR3 spans 10 amino acids.